This T cell receptor beta chain stems from a study of graft-versus-host responses after intestinal transplantation. For the study at large: For approximately three years after anti-thymocyte globulin induction, all recipients took tacrolimus and steroids.

Assay: immunoSEQ multiplex PCR; the TCRdb copy retains only in-frame clones and omits some. The profile shows under 30,000 clones, approximately 85% of them singletons. CDR3 length: 13 residues. Trimming stripped 4 bases from V and 3 bases from J, with 10 bases between. Per the germline V gene, CDR1 is LNHDA and CDR2 is SQIVND (reference sequence). Study-wide results and caveats: GvH clones detected in recipient marrow included some appearing first in ileum or blood. Researchers found peak circulating GvH clone levels linked to early post-transplant HvG declines.

About this clone itself: Its target is not known.

The V call is TRBV19, the J call TRBJ2-7, with D possibly called TRBD1 or TRBD2 (5 bases each). This sequence originates from a human patient who received an intestinal transplant, so some T cells may come from the graft donor. Sequences were derived from PBMCs, sampled 450 to 490 days after intestinal transplant. In nucleotides, the CDR3 is TGTGCCAGTAGTAGGGACGGGATCTACGAGCAGTACTTC. Its translation is CASSRDGIYEQYF.